This T cell receptor (beta chain) is from a study of beta chain features in type 1 diabetes. Sequencing targeted expressed TCRB transcripts, as all isolated RNA had been reverse transcribed. Produced via immunoSEQ multiplex PCR; TCRdb's table is partial and in-frame only. The sample has some 150,000 clones; roughly 53% are singletons. Per the germline V gene, CDR1 is SGHNT and CDR2 is YYREEE (reference sequence). This CDR3 contains 15 residues. V trimming: 4 bases; J trimming: 2 bases; junction bases outside the gene matches: 4. V is TRBV5-4 and J is TRBJ2-3; the match to TRBD2 covers 10 bases. What was sequenced was Tregs from blood. The TCR sequence derives from a man aged 18 to 30 in good health. CDR3 coding DNA: TGTGCCAGCAGCGGTAGCGGGGGGATCACAGATACGCAGTATTTT. Its protein product is CASSGSGGITDTQYF.